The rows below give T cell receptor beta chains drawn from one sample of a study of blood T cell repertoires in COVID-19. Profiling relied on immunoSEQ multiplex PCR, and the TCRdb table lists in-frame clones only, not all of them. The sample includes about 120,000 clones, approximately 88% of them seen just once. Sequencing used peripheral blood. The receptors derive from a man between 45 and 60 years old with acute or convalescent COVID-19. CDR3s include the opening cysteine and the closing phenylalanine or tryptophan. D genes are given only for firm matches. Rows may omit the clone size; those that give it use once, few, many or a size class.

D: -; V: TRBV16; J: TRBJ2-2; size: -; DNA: TGTGCCAGCAGCCAGCTAGGGGAGAACACCGGGGAGCTGTTTTTT; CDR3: CASSQLGENTGELFF
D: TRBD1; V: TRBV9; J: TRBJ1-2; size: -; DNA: TGTGCCAGCAGCGTAGGGTCGGCAGGGGGACGTGGCTACACCTTC; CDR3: CASSVGSAGGRGYTF
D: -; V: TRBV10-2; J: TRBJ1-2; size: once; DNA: TGCGCCACTAGCACTGAGTATGGCTACACCTTC; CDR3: CATSTEYGYTF
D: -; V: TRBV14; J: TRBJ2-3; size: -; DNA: TGTGCCAGCAGCCGGGGGCCCCACAGGGGCACAGATACGCAGTATTTT; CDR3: CASSRGPHRGTDTQYF
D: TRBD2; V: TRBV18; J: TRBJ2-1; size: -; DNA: TGTGCCAGCTCACGACCCAATACCGGGACTAGCGGGAGAAATGAGCAGTTCTTC; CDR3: CASSRPNTGTSGRNEQFF
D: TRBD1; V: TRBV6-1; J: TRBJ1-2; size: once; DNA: TGTGCCAGCAGTGAACCAGGGGGTTATGGCTACACCTTC; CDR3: CASSEPGGYGYTF
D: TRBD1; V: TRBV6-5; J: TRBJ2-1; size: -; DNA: TGTGCCAGCAGTCGTACAGGGGGCGCCTCCAATGAGCAGTTCTTC; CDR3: CASSRTGGASNEQFF
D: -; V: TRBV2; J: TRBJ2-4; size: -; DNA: TGTGCCAGCAGTGAAGCGGGGCTAGCCAAAAACATTCAGTACTTC; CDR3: CASSEAGLAKNIQYF
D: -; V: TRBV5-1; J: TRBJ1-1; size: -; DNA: TGCGCCAGCAGGGCCTGGAGGGAGGAATCTGAAGCTTTCTTT; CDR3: CASRAWREESEAFF
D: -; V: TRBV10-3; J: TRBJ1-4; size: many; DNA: TGTGCCATCAGTGAGCAGTGGCCTAATGAAAAACTGTTTTTT; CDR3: CAISEQWPNEKLFF
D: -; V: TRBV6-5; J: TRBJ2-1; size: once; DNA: TGTGCCAGCAGTTACTCTTTGGACTACCCCAATGAGCAGTTCTTC; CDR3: CASSYSLDYPNEQFF
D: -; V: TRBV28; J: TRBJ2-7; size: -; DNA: TGTGCCAGCAGGAGTAGCTCCCTAGGCTACGAGCAGTACTTC; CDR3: CASRSSSLGYEQYF
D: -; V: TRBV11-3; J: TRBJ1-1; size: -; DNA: TGTGCCAGCAGCCGTACAAGGGGGTCTACTGAAGCTTTCTTT; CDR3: CASSRTRGSTEAFF
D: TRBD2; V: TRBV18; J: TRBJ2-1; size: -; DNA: TGTGCCAGCTCACCGCGACGACAGACCGGGACTAGCGGGACCGACAATGAGCAGTTCTTC; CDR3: CASSPRRQTGTSGTDNEQFF
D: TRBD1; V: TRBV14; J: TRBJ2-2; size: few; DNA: TGTGCCAGCAGCCATCCGGGACAGGGTTGGAGCGGGGAGCTGTTTTTT; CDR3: CASSHPGQGWSGELFF
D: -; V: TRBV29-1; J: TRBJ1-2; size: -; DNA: TGCAGCGTTGGGGGCTCAGGGGACTATGGCTACACCTTC; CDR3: CSVGGSGDYGYTF
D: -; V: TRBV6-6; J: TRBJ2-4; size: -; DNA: TGTGCCAGCAGTTACGGCGGGCAACACGTTAACATTCAGTACTTC; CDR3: CASSYGGQHVNIQYF
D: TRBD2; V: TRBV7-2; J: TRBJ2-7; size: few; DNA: TGTGCCAGCAGCCCCCCATCCGCGGGAGCTTACGAGCAGTACTTC; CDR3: CASSPPSAGAYEQYF